The 28 T cell receptor beta chains in this list originate from one sample, sequenced in a study of T cell responses to AZD1222 COVID-19 vaccine. Data came from immunoSEQ multiplex PCR; TCRdb stores just in-frame clones and leaves some out. The repertoire holds some 92,000 clones, with around 91% as singletons. The starting material was peripheral blood, obtained on day 0 of MenACWY control vaccination. Receptors were obtained from an adult in good health.

The gene calls are TRBV28 and TRBJ2-7; unclear D gene. The V end was cut by 5 bases, the J end by 0 bases, with 11 bases between. Looked up from germline, CDR1 is MDHEN and CDR2 is SYDVKM. CDR3 length: 14 amino acids. The CDR3 DNA sequence: TGTGCCAGCAGTACCCATCGGAGCTCCTACGAGCAGTACTTC. It encodes CASSTHRSSYEQYF.

The chain joins TRBV28 to TRBJ2-3; D is perhaps TRBD2 (6 bases). V shed 2 bases and J shed 6 bases, with 12 bases lying between them. The V gene's germline CDR1 is MDHEN and CDR2 SYDVKM. The CDR3 runs to 14 residues. CDR3 loop: CASSLLAPRDTQYF. The CDR3 region has the DNA TGTGCCAGCAGTTTACTAGCGCCCAGGGATACGCAGTATTTT.

The chain recombines TRBV5-1 with TRBJ2-2; D is possibly TRBD1 (6 bases). The germline V gene encodes CDR1 SGHRS and CDR2 YFSETQ. The ends were cut back, 0 bases at V and 2 bases at J, with 14 bases in the middle. This CDR3 has 17 residues. For the CDR3, the DNA is TGCGCCAGCAGCTTGGCGGCAGGGGCCCAAAACACCGGGGAGCTGTTTTTT. Protein product: CASSLAAGAQNTGELFF.

The chain combines TRBV5-1 with TRBJ1-1; 8 bases map to TRBD1. Germline trimming cut 4 bases from V and 1 base from J; bases unmatched to any gene: 18. The CDR3 is made up of 19 amino acids. In germline, CDR1 is SGHRS, CDR2 YFSETQ. For the CDR3, the DNA is TGCGCCAGCAGCCGACCAATCTCCGGAGACAGGGGAGGGAACACTGAAGCTTTCTTT. It specifies CASSRPISGDRGGNTEAFF.

This chain links TRBV3-1 (or the pseudogene TRBV3-2) with TRBJ2-2, with 10 positions matching TRBD1. In germline, CDR1 is LGHDT, CDR2 YNNKEL (reference sequence). The CDR3 covers 16 residues. V lost 0 bases and J lost 6; bases outside the gene matches: 4. CDR3 DNA: TGTGCCAGCAGCCAAGATGACAGGGGGCTGCCCGGGGAGCTGTTTTTT. It encodes CASSQDDRGLPGELFF.

A word on this clone: Other DNA sequences of this sample code for an identical CDR3. The V call is TRBV11-2, the J call TRBJ2-7; D gene uncertain. The V end was cut by 3 bases, the J end by 0 bases, with 9 bases between. Germline V gene sequence: CDR1 SGHAT, CDR2 FQNNGV. The CDR3 totals 14 residues. The CDR3 protein is CASSLFLSSYEQYF. CDR3 nucleotide sequence: TGTGCCAGCAGCTTGTTTTTGAGCTCCTACGAGCAGTACTTC.

The rearrangement joins TRBV6-1 to TRBJ1-1; the D is unclear. V was pared by 2 bases and J by 4 bases, with 8 bases between. The CDR3 length is 13 residues. Germline values: CDR1 MNHNS, CDR2 SASEGT. The CDR3 protein is CASSELLSTEAFF. The CDR3 region has the DNA TGTGCCAGCAGTGAATTATTGAGCACTGAAGCTTTCTTT.

This chain uses TRBV11-3 with TRBJ2-1, with 9 bases matching TRBD1. The CDR3 spans 13 residues. V was clipped by 5 bases and J by 7 bases; unmatched bases: 3. Per germline, CDR1 SGHNT and CDR2 YENEEA. The CDR3, as DNA: TGTGCCAGCAGCAGGACAGGGGCGAATGAGCAGTTCTTC. It specifies CASSRTGANEQFF.

The genes are TRBV4-2 and TRBJ2-5; D remains unclear. The CDR3 runs to 13 residues. V lost 4 bases to trimming and J lost 1 base, with 7 bases between them. Germline-derived CDR1 and CDR2 are LGHNA and YNFKEQ. CDR3 nucleotide sequence: TGTGCCAGCAGCCCCCGGACCCAAGAGACCCAGTACTTC. This encodes CASSPRTQETQYF.

The chain has TRBV10-2 and TRBJ2-7, with 12 bases fitting TRBD2. The junction had 9 bases not matched to a gene; V was cut back by 3 bases and J by 6 bases. The CDR3 has 16 amino acids. Germline lookup yields CDR1 WSHSY and CDR2 SAAADI. The CDR3 nucleotides read TGCGCCAGCAGTGAAGTTCTAGCGGGGGGGCCCGTCGAGCAGTACTTC. Encoded protein: CASSEVLAGGPVEQYF.

V is TRBV5-1 and J is TRBJ2-1, with D maybe TRBD2 (10 bases). Germline assignment: CDR1 SGHRS and CDR2 YFSETQ. Trimming shortened V by 3 bases and J by 6 bases, and 25 bases separated the two germline ends. CDR3 size: 18 residues. The CDR3 nucleotides read TGCGCCAGCAGCTCCTGGGACAGGGCTAGCGGGAGTGGCAATGAGCAGTTCTTC. This translates into CASSSWDRASGSGNEQFF.

This clone has more than one count but fewer than ten. The chain couples TRBV2 to TRBJ1-4; D unresolved. Looked up from germline, CDR1 is SNHLY and CDR2 is FYNNEI. Trimming pared 4 bases from V and 1 base from J, leaving 4 bases between. This CDR3 comprises 13 residues. DNA of the CDR3: TGTGCCAGCAGTGGGTTAACTAATGAAAAACTGTTTTTT. Protein product: CASSGLTNEKLFF.

This sequence joins TRBV11-1 and TRBJ2-7, with 9 positions matching TRBD2. Germline loops: CDR1 SGHAT, CDR2 FQDESV (reference sequence). Unmatched junction bases numbered 1, after V lost 1 base and J lost 3 bases. The CDR3 length is 14 residues. This CDR3 reads CASSLGLADYEQYF. The CDR3, as DNA: TGTGCCAGCAGCTTAGGACTAGCGGACTACGAGCAGTACTTC.

The J gene is TRBJ1-6, the V gene TRBV7-8; the D is unclear. The length of the CDR3 is 16 residues. Trimming left V 1 base short and J 0 bases short, with 7 bases between. CDR1 and CDR2 from the germline V gene are SGHVS and FQNEAQ. CDR3 region: CASSLVTSSYNSPLHF. For the CDR3, the DNA is TGTGCCAGCAGCTTAGTTACCAGCTCCTATAATTCACCCCTCCACTTT. Together with reference TRBV7-8 and TRBJ1-6, the CDR3 gives the full variable domain: GAGVSQSPRYKVAKRGQDVALRCDPISGHVSLFWYQQALGQGPEFLTYFQNEAQLDKSGLPSDRFFAERPEGSVSTLKIQRTQQEDSAVYLCASSLVTSSYNSPLHFGNGTRLTVT.

The count of this clone is one. In DNA, the CDR3 is TGTGCCAGCGGACGTAACTATGGCTACACCTTC. Amino acid sequence: CASGRNYGYTF. The J gene is TRBJ1-2, the V gene TRBV19; no clear D gene. The CDR3 spans 11 residues. CDR1 is LNHDA and CDR2 is SQIVND in the germline V gene (reference sequence). The ends were cut back, 9 bases at V and 1 base at J, with 6 bases in the middle.

V and J are TRBV10-3 and TRBJ1-4; TRBD1 matches 11 bases. CDR3 length: 19 residues. The trim removed 0 bases at V and 0 bases at J, leaving 6 bases unmatched. Germline V gene data show CDR1 as ENHRY and CDR2 as SYGVKD. The CDR3 nucleotides read TGTGCCATCAGTGAGTCGCCGGGACAGGGGGATTCAACTAATGAAAAACTGTTTTTT. This codes for CAISESPGQGDSTNEKLFF.

The rearrangement joins TRBV18 to TRBJ2-3; 8 positions agree with TRBD2. Per germline, CDR1 KGHSH and CDR2 LQKENI. Unmatched junction bases numbered 5, after V lost 0 bases and J lost 6 bases. The CDR3 loop spans 15 amino acids. CDR3 protein: CASSPPSSGIDTQYF. DNA of the CDR3: TGTGCCAGCTCACCACCGAGTAGCGGGATTGATACGCAGTATTTT.

The V call is TRBV29-1, the J call TRBJ1-2, with 9 bases identical to TRBD1. The CDR3 covers 13 residues. CDR1 is SQVTM and CDR2 is ANQGSEA in the germline V gene. V was clipped by 5 bases and J by 4 bases; unmatched bases: 5. The CDR3 reads CSVRDRATYGYTF. CDR3 DNA sequence: TGCAGCGTTCGGGACAGGGCTACCTATGGCTACACCTTC.

The sample holds one count of this clone. The chain recombines TRBV21-1 with TRBJ1-6; no DNA check was done on the table's D call, TRBD1. TRBV21-1 is a known pseudogene. This CDR3 comprises 15 residues. CDR3 bases: TGTGCCAGCAGCACCCCGGGACAGCTCAATTCACCCCTCCACTTT. Protein: CASSTPGQLNSPLHF.

In this sample, this clone turned up once. V gene TRBV27 combines with J gene TRBJ1-2, with 9 bases lining up with TRBD1. V was clipped by 3 bases and J by 4 bases; unmatched bases: 6. CDR1 and CDR2 (germline): MNHEY, SMNVEV (reference sequence). The CDR3 is 15 amino acids. CDR3 sequence reads: CASSLTGTGTYGYTF. CDR3 DNA sequence: TGTGCCAGCAGTTTGACCGGGACAGGGACCTATGGCTACACCTTC.

The chain is built from TRBV15 and TRBJ2-1, with D perhaps TRBD1 (6 bases). Trimming shortened V by 0 bases and J by 10 bases, and 16 bases separated the two germline ends. Per germline, CDR1 LNHNV and CDR2 YYDKDF (reference sequence). CDR3 length equals 15 residues. The CDR3 nucleotides are TGTGCCACCAGCAGAGATAGGGACATTAGTAGGGAGCAGTTCTTC. Its translation is CATSRDRDISREQFF.

The chain carries TRBV7-8 and TRBJ1-5, with 7 bases lining up with TRBD1. The CDR3 is 13 residues long. Germline V gene sequence: CDR1 SGHVS, CDR2 FQNEAQ. Losses at the gene ends were 2 bases for V and 7 bases for J; bases not matched to a gene: 2. The CDR3 loop reads CASSLQGGQPQHF. CDR3 nucleotide sequence: TGTGCCAGCAGCTTACAGGGGGGACAGCCCCAGCATTTT.

The rearrangement uses TRBV28 and TRBJ1-1; 8 bases map to TRBD1. Trimming removed 5 bases from V and 5 bases from J; junction bases left unmatched: 7. Germline V CDR1 and CDR2: MDHEN, SYDVKM. This CDR3 contains 14 residues. This chain's CDR3 is CASSEDRASTEAFF. DNA for the CDR3: TGTGCCAGCAGTGAGGACAGGGCCTCAACTGAAGCTTTCTTT.

This rearrangement joins TRBV27 to TRBJ2-7, with D hard to call. With 1 base removed from V and 6 bases from J, the gap between germline ends came to 16 bases. CDR3 length: 15 residues. From germline, CDR1 is MNHEY and CDR2 SMNVEV (reference sequence). CDR3: CASSLWARNPGEQYF. CDR3 sequence (DNA): TGTGCCAGCAGTTTATGGGCTAGGAACCCCGGCGAGCAGTACTTC.

The chain links TRBV9 to TRBJ2-1, with a weak D call TRBD2 (6 bases). The ends were cut back, 0 bases at V and 9 bases at J, with 16 bases in the middle. Germline V gene sequence: CDR1 SGDLS, CDR2 YYNGEE. The CDR3 runs 15 residues. The CDR3 loop is CASSVGPAGGFEQFF. The CDR3 region has the DNA TGTGCCAGCAGCGTAGGTCCAGCGGGTGGGTTTGAGCAGTTCTTC. The entire variable domain, with the rest obtained from reference TRBV9 and TRBJ2-1, is as follows: DSGVTQTPKHLITATGQRVTLRCSPRSGDLSVYWYQQSLDQGLQFLIQYYNGEERAKGNILERFSAQQFPDLHSELNLSSLELGDSALYFCASSVGPAGGFEQFFGPGTRLTVL.

The V call is TRBV7-9, the J call TRBJ1-3; D is undetermined. V was pared by 3 bases and J by 0 bases, with 9 bases between. Germline V CDR1 and CDR2: SEHNR, FQNEAQ (reference sequence). The CDR3 sequence is 15 residues long. The CDR3 DNA reads TGTGCCAGCAGCTTCGGTCAGAGCTCTGGAAACACCATATATTTT. Amino acid sequence: CASSFGQSSGNTIYF.

The gene calls are TRBV6-5 and TRBJ1-5; D ambiguous. CDR3 length: 15 amino acids. Germline CDR1 MNHEY, CDR2 SVGAGI. The ends were cut back, 6 bases at V and 3 bases at J, with 15 bases in the middle. In DNA form, the CDR3 reads TGTGCCAGCAGCGACCTCCCTAGGGACAATCAGCCCCAGCATTTT. It codes for CASSDLPRDNQPQHF.

This clone was detected only once. The chain links TRBV11-2 to TRBJ2-1; 14 nucleotides agree with TRBD2. V gave up 1 base and J gave up 8 bases; unmatched junction bases: 7. This CDR3 contains 17 residues. Germline V gene lookup returns CDR1 SGHAT and CDR2 FQNNGV. The CDR3 bases are TGTGCCAGCAGCTTAGTTGGGACTAGCGGGAGTGCTGATGAGCAGTTCTTC. Translation gives CASSLVGTSGSADEQFF.